One and the same sample provided the 9 T cell receptor beta chains below, sequenced in a study of blood T cell repertoires in COVID-19 (dated by TCRdb to between 2020 and 2021). Library method: the immunoSEQ multiplex PCR assay. What TCRdb holds here is the immuneACCESS table cut down to in-frame rearrangements. Part of the clones is not present; checked against another copy, under half of the missing clones reflect an unresolved V gene, and the others are unexplained. Present in this sample are 95,000 to 150,000 clones, 78% of which were seen just once. The ten largest clones take up 2.3% of the sample. Sequencing used peripheral blood. These receptors were obtained from a man aged 65 to 85 with acute or convalescent COVID-19.

This rearrangement joins TRBV5-1 to TRBJ1-1, with 7 nucleotides matching TRBD1. CDR3 length: 14 residues. From germline, CDR1 is SGHRS and CDR2 YFSETQ. Germline trimming cut 4 bases from V and 2 bases from J; bases unmatched to any gene: 5. The CDR3 coding sequence is TGCGCCAGCAGCATGGGACAGAGAAACACTGAAGCTTTCTTT. Its protein product is CASSMGQRNTEAFF.

The chain joins TRBV7-2 to TRBJ1-1; D is perhaps TRBD1 (5 bases). With 2 bases removed from V and 6 bases from J, the gap between germline ends came to 10 bases. The CDR3 consists of 13 residues. The germline CDR1 and CDR2 sequences are SGHTA and FQGNSA. The CDR3 nucleotides are TGTGCCAGCAGCTTAAGGGGAGGCCCTGAAGCTTTCTTT. This translates into CASSLRGGPEAFF.

The genes are TRBV4-2 and TRBJ2-2; TRBD2 aligns across 11 bases. Germline lookup yields CDR1 LGHNA and CDR2 YNFKEQ. With 0 bases clipped from V and 7 bases from J, the junction kept 7 bases outside the gene matches. This CDR3 has 17 amino acids. The CDR3 loop is CASSQEHSGGAFGELFF. The CDR3 bases are TGTGCCAGCAGCCAAGAACATAGCGGGGGGGCCTTCGGGGAGCTGTTTTTT.

The V and J genes are TRBV7-8 and TRBJ2-7; 9 bases agree with TRBD1. V gave up 1 base and J gave up 2 bases; unmatched junction bases: 9. CDR1 and CDR2 (germline): SGHVS, FQNEAQ. The CDR3 length is 17 residues. The chain's CDR3 is CASSLGFRQGGTYEQYF. CDR3 DNA sequence: TGTGCCAGCAGCTTAGGGTTCCGACAGGGGGGGACCTACGAGCAGTACTTC.

The rearrangement uses TRBV7-2 and TRBJ1-1; 7 nucleotides line up with TRBD1. Germline lookup yields CDR1 SGHTA and CDR2 FQGNSA. Trimming removed 4 bases from V and 0 bases from J; junction bases left unmatched: 11. The CDR3 extends over 17 amino acids. CDR3 amino acids: CASSSDPTGHMNTEAFF. DNA for the CDR3: TGTGCCAGCAGCTCCGACCCGACAGGGCACATGAACACTGAAGCTTTCTTT.

V gene TRBV7-3 combines with J gene TRBJ1-1; D might be TRBD1 (6 bases). Germline CDR1 and CDR2: SGHTA and FQGTGA. V lost 6 bases to trimming and J lost 6 bases, with 17 bases between them. The CDR3 has 14 residues. The CDR3 nucleotides are TGTGCCAGCAGTGAGACAGGCGGTGGGGCTGAAGCTTTCTTT. This sequence encodes CASSETGGGAEAFF.

CDR3 nucleotides: TGTGCCAGCAGTTACTCCAGGGACACTCTCAAGGGCTACACCTTC. It specifies CASSYSRDTLKGYTF. The rearrangement joins TRBV6-5 to TRBJ1-2; D perhaps matches TRBD1 (6 bases). Trimming stripped 0 bases from V and 8 bases from J, with 16 bases between. The CDR3 runs 15 residues. Germline V gene data show CDR1 as MNHEY and CDR2 as SVGAGI.

V usage is TRBV7-2 and J usage is TRBJ2-1; TRBD2 matches 8 bases. The CDR3 contains 17 residues. Germline CDR1 is SGHTA and CDR2 is FQGNSA. J gave up 3 bases and V 4 bases, and 11 bases lay outside the gene matches. CDR3 residues: CASSSSGRGDRYNEQFF. DNA of the CDR3: TGTGCCAGCAGCTCCAGTGGGCGGGGGGACCGCTACAATGAGCAGTTCTTC.

The gene calls are TRBV30 and TRBJ1-5; 7 bases are shared with TRBD1. CDR1 is GTSNPN and CDR2 is SVGIG in the germline V gene (reference sequence). This CDR3 has 13 residues. V lost 3 bases, J lost 5 bases, and 4 bases stayed unmatched. The CDR3 nucleotides read TGTGCCTGGAGCCCCAGGGGGGATCAGCCCCAGCATTTT. Its protein product is CAWSPRGDQPQHF.